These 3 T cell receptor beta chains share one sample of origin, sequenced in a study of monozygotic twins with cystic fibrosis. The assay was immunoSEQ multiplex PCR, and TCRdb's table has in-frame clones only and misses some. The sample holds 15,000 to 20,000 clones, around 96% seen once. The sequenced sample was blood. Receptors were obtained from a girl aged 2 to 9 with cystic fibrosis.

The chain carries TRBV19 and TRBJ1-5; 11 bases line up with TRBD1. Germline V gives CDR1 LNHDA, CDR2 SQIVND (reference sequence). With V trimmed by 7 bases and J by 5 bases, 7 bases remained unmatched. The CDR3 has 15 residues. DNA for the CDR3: TGTGCCAGTACCTGGACAGGGGGCTTCGATCAGCCCCAGCATTTT. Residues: CASTWTGGFDQPQHF.

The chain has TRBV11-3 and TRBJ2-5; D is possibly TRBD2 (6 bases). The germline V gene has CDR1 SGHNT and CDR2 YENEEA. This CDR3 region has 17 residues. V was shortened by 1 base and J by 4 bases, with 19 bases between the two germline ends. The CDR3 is CASSLGAGPAGIETQYF. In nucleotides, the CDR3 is TGTGCCAGCAGCTTAGGTGCGGGCCCGGCGGGGATAGAGACCCAGTACTTC.

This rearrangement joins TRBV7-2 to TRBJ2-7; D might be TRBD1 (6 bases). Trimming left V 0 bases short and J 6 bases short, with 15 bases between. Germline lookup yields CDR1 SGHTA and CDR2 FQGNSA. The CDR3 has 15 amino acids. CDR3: CASSLAWVTGFEQYF. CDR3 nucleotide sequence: TGTGCCAGCAGCTTAGCGTGGGTAACAGGGTTCGAGCAGTACTTC.